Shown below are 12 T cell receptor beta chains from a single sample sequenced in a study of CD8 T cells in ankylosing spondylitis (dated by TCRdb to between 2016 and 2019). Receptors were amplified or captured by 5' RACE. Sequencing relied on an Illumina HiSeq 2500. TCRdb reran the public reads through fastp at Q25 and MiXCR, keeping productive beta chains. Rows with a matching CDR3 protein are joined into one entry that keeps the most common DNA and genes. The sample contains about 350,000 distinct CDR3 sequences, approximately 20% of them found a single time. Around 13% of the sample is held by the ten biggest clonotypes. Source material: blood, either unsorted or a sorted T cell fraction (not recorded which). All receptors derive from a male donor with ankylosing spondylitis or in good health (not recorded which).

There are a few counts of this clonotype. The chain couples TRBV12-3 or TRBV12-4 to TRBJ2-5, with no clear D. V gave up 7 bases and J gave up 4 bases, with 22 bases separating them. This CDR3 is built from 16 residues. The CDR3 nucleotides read TGTGCCAGCACCCCAACAGACGGAAACCTGGGAGAGACCCAGTACTTC. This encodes CASTPTDGNLGETQYF.

This CDR3 reads CATSTRTGRYEQYF. In DNA form, the CDR3 reads TGTGCCACCAGCACCCGGACAGGCCGGTACGAGCAGTACTTC. This chain connects TRBV15 to TRBJ2-7; 7 bases match TRBD1. The CDR3 contains 14 residues. Losses at the gene ends were 4 bases for V and 4 bases for J; bases not matched to a gene: 7. Germline lookup yields CDR1 LNHNV and CDR2 YYDKDF (reference sequence). Together with reference TRBV15 and TRBJ2-7, the CDR3 gives the full variable domain: DAMVIQNPRYQVTQFGKPVTLSCSQTLNHNVMYWYQQKSSQAPKLLFHYYDKDFNNEADTPDNFQSRRPNTSFCFLDIRSPGLGDTAMYLCATSTRTGRYEQYFGPGTRLTVT.

CDR3 bases: TGTGCCAGCAGTCCCCTATCGGGGGGGGGAGAGCAGTACTTC. Translating gives CASSPLSGGGEQYF. V gene TRBV6-1 combines with J gene TRBJ2-7; the match to TRBD2 covers 8 bases. CDR1 is MNHNS and CDR2 is SASEGT in the germline V gene. Trimming at V came to 5 bases and at J to 7 bases, leaving 10 bases not matched to a gene. CDR3 size: 14 residues.

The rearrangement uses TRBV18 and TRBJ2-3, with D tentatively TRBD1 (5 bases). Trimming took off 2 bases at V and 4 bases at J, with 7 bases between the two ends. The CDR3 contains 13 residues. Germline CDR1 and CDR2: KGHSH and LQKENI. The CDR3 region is CASSPETADTQYF. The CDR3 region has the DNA TGTGCCAGCTCACCAGAGACAGCAGATACGCAGTATTTT.

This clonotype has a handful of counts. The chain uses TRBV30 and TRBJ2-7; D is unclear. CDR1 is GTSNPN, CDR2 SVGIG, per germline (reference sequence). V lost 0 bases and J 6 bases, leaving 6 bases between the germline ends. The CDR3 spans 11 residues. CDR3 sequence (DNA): TGTGCCTGGAGTGTAGGTCCCGAGCAGTACTTC. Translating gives CAWSVGPEQYF.

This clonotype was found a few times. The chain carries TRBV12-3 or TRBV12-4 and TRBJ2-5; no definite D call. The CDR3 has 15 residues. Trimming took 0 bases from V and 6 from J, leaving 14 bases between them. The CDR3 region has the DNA TGTGCCAGCAGTTTAGCGTCGTCGGTCCCGCAGACCCAGTACTTC. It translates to CASSLASSVPQTQYF.

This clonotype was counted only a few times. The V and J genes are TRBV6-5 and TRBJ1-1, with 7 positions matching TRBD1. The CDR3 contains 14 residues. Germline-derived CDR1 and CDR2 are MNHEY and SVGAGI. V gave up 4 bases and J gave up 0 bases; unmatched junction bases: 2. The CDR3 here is CASSSTGVNTEAFF. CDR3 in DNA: TGTGCCAGCAGTTCTACAGGGGTGAACACTGAAGCTTTCTTT.

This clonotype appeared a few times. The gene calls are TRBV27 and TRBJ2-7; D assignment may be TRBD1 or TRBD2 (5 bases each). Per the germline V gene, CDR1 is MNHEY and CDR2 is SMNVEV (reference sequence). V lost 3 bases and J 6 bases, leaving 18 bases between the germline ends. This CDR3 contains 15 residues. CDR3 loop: CASSFEVGTGSEQYF. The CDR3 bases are TGTGCCAGCAGTTTCGAAGTAGGGACGGGGAGCGAGCAGTACTTC.

The CDR3 DNA sequence: TGCGCCAGCACCAAACAGGGCAACGAGCAGTACTTC. Protein: CASTKQGNEQYF. The chain recombines TRBV5-1 with TRBJ2-7; D is possibly TRBD1 (6 bases). Germline V gives CDR1 SGHRS, CDR2 YFSETQ. V was shortened by 6 bases and J by 5 bases, with 12 bases between the two germline ends. The CDR3 totals 12 residues.

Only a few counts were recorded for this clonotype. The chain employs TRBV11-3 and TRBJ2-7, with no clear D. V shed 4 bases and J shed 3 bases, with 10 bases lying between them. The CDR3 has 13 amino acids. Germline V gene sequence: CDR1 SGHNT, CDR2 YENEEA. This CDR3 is CASSSTMGYEQYF. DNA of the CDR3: TGTGCCAGCAGCTCCACCATGGGCTACGAGCAGTACTTC.

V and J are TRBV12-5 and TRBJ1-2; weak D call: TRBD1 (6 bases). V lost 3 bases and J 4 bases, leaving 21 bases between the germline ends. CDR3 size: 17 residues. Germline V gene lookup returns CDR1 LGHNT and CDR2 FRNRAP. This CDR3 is CASGLGTQPSSGYGYTF. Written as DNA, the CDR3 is TGTGCTAGTGGTTTAGGGACACAACCTTCATCAGGCTATGGCTACACCTTC.

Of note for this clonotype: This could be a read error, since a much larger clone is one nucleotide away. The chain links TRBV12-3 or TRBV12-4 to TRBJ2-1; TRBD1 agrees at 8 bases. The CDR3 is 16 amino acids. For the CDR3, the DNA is TGTGCCAGCAGTCCCGCGCCGGGACAGGTTTACACTGAGCAGTTCTTC. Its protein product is CASSPAPGQVYTEQFF.